Given below is one T cell receptor beta chain in context. The authors' processing: How many nucleated cells were present was estimated from reference gene primer amplification. Sequencing used immunoSEQ multiplex PCR; TCRdb keeps in-frame clones, though not all of them. That table gives V, J and clone size, and the DNA gave D and trimming. Of under 250,000 clones listed, around nine tenths are singletons. This sample was included in a study of blood T cell repertoires in COVID-19. Study-wide context: Both acute and convalescent COVID-19 samples were obtained from the United States, Italy and Spain. Nucleic acid was either cDNA or gDNA, and it came from T cells, B-cell-depleted T cells, or PBMCs.

The germline gives CDR1 SGHNT, CDR2 YYREEE (reference sequence). The CDR3 is 15 residues long. V was shortened by 0 bases and J by 5 bases, with 14 bases between the two germline ends. The specimen was peripheral blood. This receptor was identified in a man in his 60s who had recovered from COVID-19. The chain combines TRBV5-4 with TRBJ2-5, with D possibly TRBD2 on 6 matching bases. CDR3 sequence: CASSLAPSDGETQYF. DNA for the CDR3: TGTGCCAGCAGCTTGGCTCCTAGCGATGGGGAGACCCAGTACTTC.